A single sample is the source of the 29 T cell receptor beta chains below, sequenced in a study of identical twins. MiXCR was run by TCRdb on the 5' RACE reads, yielding one entry per CDR3 protein. The sample lists 690,000 or so distinct CDR3 sequences, around 5.7% occurring once. Specimen: naive T cells sorted from blood. The receptors derive from a man aged 18-30 years in good health.

CDR3: CASSPVGQPNTDTQYF. The CDR3 nucleotides read TGCGCCAGCAGCCCGGTAGGGCAACCAAACACAGATACGCAGTATTTT. The chain links TRBV5-1 to TRBJ2-3; the D is unclear. Trimming shortened V by 4 bases and J by 2 bases, and 17 bases separated the two germline ends. Germline lookup yields CDR1 SGHRS and CDR2 YFSETQ. This CDR3 spans 16 amino acids.

The chain carries TRBV18 and TRBJ1-6; weak D call: TRBD1 (6 bases). The germline gives CDR1 KGHSH, CDR2 LQKENI. CDR3 length equals 16 residues. V lost 5 bases and J lost 10, with 21 bases in between. The CDR3 spells CASSTLQGASRSPLHF. Here the CDR3 DNA reads TGTGCCAGCTCAACCCTACAGGGTGCAAGTCGCTCACCCCTCCACTTT.

This clonotype was observed a few times. The chain recombines TRBV3-1 with TRBJ2-3; a possible D gene is TRBD1 (6 bases). The CDR3 loop spans 16 amino acids. Trimming removed 2 bases at V and 2 bases at J, with 14 bases between. CDR1 LGHDT and CDR2 YNNKEL come from the germline V gene (reference sequence). The CDR3 spells CASSQSGQIFTDTQYF. The CDR3 nucleotides read TGTGCCAGCAGCCAATCCGGACAGATTTTCACAGATACGCAGTATTTT.

This clonotype showed up many times. The chain carries TRBV5-1 and TRBJ2-2, with TRBD1 matching 9 bases. Per the germline V gene, CDR1 is SGHRS and CDR2 is YFSETQ. J gave up 5 bases and V 1 base, and 3 bases lay outside the gene matches. The CDR3 runs to 15 residues. CDR3 nucleotide sequence: TGCGCCAGCAGCTTGATGGGACAGGGAACCGGGGAGCTGTTTTTT. This translates into CASSLMGQGTGELFF.

This clonotype was seen a handful of times. This rearrangement joins TRBV5-1 to TRBJ2-7; TRBD2 matches at 8 bases. The V gene's germline CDR1 is SGHRS and CDR2 YFSETQ. The length of the CDR3 is 15 residues. The junction had 3 bases not matched to a gene; V was cut back by 0 bases and J by 1 base. The CDR3 region is CASSLAVAGSYEQYF. CDR3 in DNA: TGCGCCAGCAGCTTGGCGGTAGCGGGATCCTACGAGCAGTACTTC.

This clonotype was counted many times. The gene calls are TRBV20-1 and TRBJ2-7; no reliable D call. CDR3 length: 11 residues. Trimming left V 3 bases short and J 7 bases short, with 10 bases between. In germline, CDR1 is DFQATT, CDR2 SNEGSKA (reference sequence). DNA of the CDR3: TGCAGTGCTAGTCGAGTAGGGGAGCAGTACTTC. Its protein product is CSASRVGEQYF.

This clonotype was counted ten times or more. The chain has TRBV14 and TRBJ2-2; D gene unclear. This CDR3 contains 15 residues. Germline V CDR1 and CDR2: SGHDN, FVKESK. Trimming took off 3 bases at V and 2 bases at J, with 10 bases between the two ends. The CDR3 spells CASSHLGGNTGELFF. The DNA of the CDR3 is TGTGCCAGCAGCCACTTGGGCGGTAACACCGGGGAGCTGTTTTTT.

This clonotype showed up many times. The chain uses TRBV27 and TRBJ2-2; D ambiguous. CDR1 is MNHEY and CDR2 is SMNVEV in the germline V gene (reference sequence). The CDR3 is 13 amino acids. V was clipped by 2 bases and J by 4 bases, with 5 bases between them. DNA for the CDR3: TGTGCCAGCAGTTTACCCCGCACCGGGGAGCTGTTTTTT. Its translation: CASSLPRTGELFF.

The chain joins TRBV28 to TRBJ2-7; weak D call: TRBD1 (5 bases). The CDR3 consists of 12 residues. Trimming took 6 bases from V and 3 from J, leaving 9 bases between them. Germline assignment: CDR1 MDHEN and CDR2 SYDVKM. CDR3 DNA sequence: TGTGCCAGCAGCCAGACAGTCTACGAGCAGTACTTC. It translates to CASSQTVYEQYF.

This clonotype has ten or more counts. The chain recombines TRBV20-1 with TRBJ1-2; D perhaps matches TRBD1 (6 bases). V was cut by 0 bases and J by 8 bases, with 22 bases left in between. The CDR3 totals 16 residues. CDR1 is DFQATT and CDR2 is SNEGSKA in the germline V gene (reference sequence). The DNA for the CDR3 is TGCAGTGCTAGAGATGGGGGAAGACAGGCCCCTAGGGGCTACACCTTC. It codes for CSARDGGRQAPRGYTF.

This clonotype was counted ten times or more. The chain joins TRBV20-1 to TRBJ2-1; 7 positions agree with TRBD1. V shed 5 bases, J shed 6 bases, and the junction held 10 bases outside the gene matches. Germline V lookup: CDR1 DFQATT, CDR2 SNEGSKA (reference sequence). There are 14 residues in the CDR3. In DNA, the CDR3 is TGCAGTGCTCGAAACTGGAAGGGGGCCAATGAGCAGTTCTTC. It is translated as CSARNWKGANEQFF.

In this sample, this clonotype turned up a few times. V gene TRBV7-9 combines with J gene TRBJ2-2, with D perhaps matching TRBD1 (6 bases). The V end was cut by 1 base, the J end by 4 bases, with 10 bases between. The CDR3 is 15 residues long. The germline V gene encodes CDR1 SEHNR and CDR2 FQNEAQ (reference sequence). The CDR3: CASSLETGTTGELFF. In nucleotides, the CDR3 is TGTGCCAGCAGCTTAGAAACAGGGACCACCGGGGAGCTGTTTTTT.

This clonotype was seen more than once but under ten times. The V call is TRBV6-5, the J call TRBJ2-7; TRBD2 matches at 13 bases. CDR1 is MNHEY and CDR2 is SVGAGI in the germline V gene. V gave up 4 bases and J gave up 0 bases; unmatched junction bases: 6. The CDR3 extends over 17 amino acids. The CDR3 DNA follows: TGTGCCAGCAGTTTCCGGACTAGCGGGAGAATCTCCTACGAGCAGTACTTC. Encoded protein: CASSFRTSGRISYEQYF.

The chain is built from TRBV7-9 and TRBJ2-5; 8 positions agree with TRBD1. Trimming cost V 3 bases and J 3 bases; bases outside gene matches: 9. The CDR3 length is 16 residues. Germline V lookup: CDR1 SEHNR, CDR2 FQNEAQ (reference sequence). Here the CDR3 DNA reads TGTGCCAGCAGCTTTATCAGGGGGCGGGGTGAAGAGACCCAGTACTTC. Residues: CASSFIRGRGEETQYF.

This clonotype was detected only a few times. This chain connects TRBV11-1 to TRBJ2-3, with D possibly being TRBD1 or TRBD2 (5 bases each). With 6 bases removed from V and 6 bases from J, the gap between germline ends came to 28 bases. The CDR3 consists of 18 residues. Germline values: CDR1 SGHAT, CDR2 FQDESV (reference sequence). CDR3 bases: TGTGCCAGCAGAAAAAGAGTCCGGGGCCGGGGCGTGGTCGATACGCAGTATTTT. It encodes CASRKRVRGRGVVDTQYF.

This chain links TRBV7-8 with TRBJ2-3, with D possibly matching TRBD2 (5 bases). The CDR3 consists of 15 residues. Trimming pared 0 bases from V and 2 bases from J, leaving 9 bases between. Germline V CDR1 and CDR2: SGHVS, FQNEAQ. CDR3 DNA: TGTGCCAGCAGCTTAGCCTCGGGAATCACAGATACGCAGTATTTT. Translation gives CASSLASGITDTQYF.

The V call is TRBV16, the J call TRBJ1-5; D remains ambiguous. The CDR3 extends over 17 amino acids. V shed 0 bases and J shed 0 bases, with 12 bases lying between them. Germline V gives CDR1 KGHSY, CDR2 FQNENV. CDR3 DNA: TGTGCCAGCAGCCAATCTGCAGGTCAACATAGCAATCAGCCCCAGCATTTT. Protein product: CASSQSAGQHSNQPQHF. The full variable domain, rest sourced from reference TRBV16 and TRBJ1-5, is GEEVAQTPKHLVRGEGQKAKLYCAPIKGHSYVFWYQQVLKNEFKFLISFQNENVFDETGMPKERFSAKCLPNSPCSLEIQATKLEDSAVYFCASSQSAGQHSNQPQHFGDGTRLSIL.

V gene TRBV5-1 combines with J gene TRBJ2-7; no definite D call. V gave up 0 bases and J gave up 3 bases, with 13 bases separating them. The germline CDR1 and CDR2 sequences are SGHRS and YFSETQ. The CDR3 totals 15 residues. CDR3 coding DNA: TGCGCCAGCAGCTTGGACTTGGAAAGGGACTACGAGCAGTACTTC. Translation: CASSLDLERDYEQYF.

There are a few counts of this clonotype. The chain couples TRBV7-2 to TRBJ2-1; 8 nucleotides line up with TRBD2. Germline-derived CDR1 and CDR2 are SGHTA and FQGNSA. This CDR3 spans 16 amino acids. Trimming removed 3 bases from V and 4 bases from J; junction bases left unmatched: 8. The CDR3 DNA reads TGTGCCAGCAGCTTTGTAGCGGGACGATCTTACAATGAGCAGTTCTTC. Translating it yields CASSFVAGRSYNEQFF.

This clonotype was seen once. The chain joins TRBV5-1 to TRBJ2-1; no clear D gene. Between the trimmed V and J ends, which lost 0 bases and 7 bases, there was a span of 14 bases. The CDR3 sequence is 15 residues long. Per germline, CDR1 SGHRS and CDR2 YFSETQ. Here the CDR3 reads CASSLEVDGGNEQFF. The CDR3 bases are TGCGCCAGCAGCTTGGAGGTGGATGGCGGTAATGAGCAGTTCTTC.

The chain uses TRBV20-1 and TRBJ2-5; 8 nucleotides match TRBD1. The CDR3 has 15 amino acids. The ends lost 3 bases at V and 5 bases at J; junction bases unmatched: 11. From germline, CDR1 is DFQATT and CDR2 SNEGSKA (reference sequence). CDR3 in DNA: TGCAGTGCTAGTTCTAACAGGGGGGAACTGGAGACCCAGTACTTC. This encodes CSASSNRGELETQYF.

This clonotype was picked up a small number of times. The gene calls are TRBV18 and TRBJ2-3; D possibly uses TRBD1 or TRBD2 (6 bases each). The CDR3 sequence is 15 residues long. Trimming removed 0 bases from V and 5 bases from J, with 12 bases in between. Germline V gene data show CDR1 as KGHSH and CDR2 as LQKENI. This chain's CDR3 is CASSPPGGLVDTQYF. The CDR3 region has the DNA TGTGCCAGCTCACCACCGGGGGGCCTTGTAGATACGCAGTATTTT.

This clonotype was seen at least ten times. The chain is built from TRBV24-1 and TRBJ2-1; TRBD2 matches at 16 bases. V shed 5 bases and J 1 base; nucleotides not matched to a gene: 7. Germline CDR1 is KGHDR and CDR2 is SFDVKD. The CDR3 extends over 19 amino acids. CDR3 loop: CATSAPGLAGGGSYNEQFF. The CDR3 DNA reads as TGTGCCACCAGTGCCCCGGGACTAGCGGGAGGGGGGTCCTACAATGAGCAGTTCTTC.

In its sample, this clonotype was seen a few times. This chain links TRBV3-1 with TRBJ2-1; 16 bases align to TRBD2. CDR3 size: 19 residues. Trimming removed 5 bases from V and 6 bases from J; junction bases left unmatched: 13. The germline V gene encodes CDR1 LGHDT and CDR2 YNNKEL (reference sequence). In DNA, the CDR3 is TGTGCCAGCAGCTCACGAAGCGGGACTAGCGGGAGGGGGATCAATGAGCAGTTCTTC. Its protein is CASSSRSGTSGRGINEQFF.

A few counts support this clonotype. This chain connects TRBV5-1 to TRBJ2-7; D is unresolved. The CDR3 loop spans 15 amino acids. The ends were cut back, 0 bases at V and 3 bases at J, with 13 bases in the middle. Germline values: CDR1 SGHRS, CDR2 YFSETQ. The CDR3 bases are TGCGCCAGCAGCTTGGAATTACCGGTCGACTACGAGCAGTACTTC. It codes for CASSLELPVDYEQYF.

This chain links TRBV20-1 with TRBJ2-7; D possibly matches TRBD1 or TRBD2 (5 bases each). Trimming took off 2 bases at V and 5 bases at J, with 19 bases between the two ends. Germline CDR1 is DFQATT and CDR2 is SNEGSKA (reference sequence). The CDR3 totals 15 residues. CDR3 protein: CSARRIRGDRDEQYF. The CDR3 region has the DNA TGCAGTGCTAGACGAATTCGAGGGGACCGCGACGAGCAGTACTTC.

This chain uses TRBV7-8 with TRBJ2-3; 7 bases line up with TRBD2. The junction had 10 bases not matched to a gene; V was cut back by 10 bases and J by 3 bases. Germline values: CDR1 SGHVS, CDR2 FQNEAQ. This CDR3 region has 14 residues. CDR3 DNA sequence: TGTGCCACCTCCCTTGCGGGAGTGACAGATACGCAGTATTTT. As protein: CATSLAGVTDTQYF.

In its sample, this clonotype was seen a few times. The CDR3 nucleotides read TGTGCCAGCAGTTTATGGGTTGGGACAGGGAGTAATGAGCAGTTCTTC. As protein: CASSLWVGTGSNEQFF. This chain links TRBV27 with TRBJ2-1; 9 bases match TRBD1. CDR3 length equals 16 residues. With 1 base clipped from V and 7 bases from J, the junction kept 8 bases outside the gene matches. Germline CDR1 reads MNHEY; CDR2 reads SMNVEV (reference sequence).

The V call is TRBV21-1, the J call TRBJ2-7; the DNA was not used to check the table's D call, TRBD2. TRBV21-1 is a documented pseudogene. This CDR3 region has 14 residues. This CDR3 reads CASSKEVIAGEQYF. CDR3 DNA: TGTGCCAGCAGCAAAGAGGTCATCGCGGGCGAGCAGTACTTC.